This record looks at one T cell receptor beta chain sequence and its context. Its antigen is unknown. The data were taken from a study of blood T cells in healthy people across ages. Together with a sample-barcoded 5' primer, a J-beta primer mix was included in a second PCR lasting roughly 6 to 12 cycles. TCRdb re-derived calls from the 5' RACE reads in MiXCR, one entry per CDR3 protein. This table holds around 990,000 distinct CDR3 sequences, around two fifths found once. Donors were systemically healthy Caucasian individuals from Russia aged roughly 6 to 95 years. Germline V gene sequence: CDR1 SGHTA, CDR2 FQGNSA. V was pared by 1 base and J by 6 bases, with 4 bases of the junction left unmatched. The CDR3 covers 14 residues. General study findings and limits: The authors considered diversity estimates from one million T cells to be underestimates.

The receptor was derived from a man aged 18-30 years in good health. The sample consisted of blood. V gene TRBV7-2 combines with J gene TRBJ1-2, with 8 bases matching TRBD1. The CDR3 nucleotides read TGTGCCAGCAGCTTAGAACAGGGGGTCCATGGCTACACCTTC. This translates into CASSLEQGVHGYTF.